This TCR beta chain was captured in a study of identical twins listed by TCRdb under 2016. About the study as a whole: To test whether fetal clonotypes persist, the study used deep sequencing on TCR alpha and beta repertoires from monozygotic twins, unrelated adults of various ages, and cord blood. To rule out contamination, replicate twin experiments were performed at different times with different library preparation protocols. Paper-wide results and their limitations: Because the same donors could not be followed over many years, the conclusions depended on cross-sectional statistical analysis. Fewer insertions were carried by abundant cord blood beta clonotypes, a similar but weaker trend appeared in young adult naive repertoires, and no such trend appeared in memory repertoires. A weaker excess of twin sharing was found in beta out-of-frame sequences because the signal-to-noise ratio was lowered by fewer shared sequences. Zero-insertion analyses could be partly confounded by invariant T cells such as MAIT and iNKT, although diverse VJ usage argued against such confounding for most clonotypes. Out-of-frame TCR alpha sharing in monozygotic twins was systematically underestimated by recombination models, whereas sharing between unrelated individuals was in agreement with the recombination models. Out-of-frame TCR alpha sequences shared between twins showed an excess of low generation-probability sequences compared with coincidental sharing between unrelated individuals.

The CDR3 runs 14 amino acids, cysteine and phenylalanine included. Solely the CDR3 DNA is kept, with 42 bases framed from the first base. CDR1 and CDR2, per the germline V gene (reference sequence), are DFQATT and SNEGSKA. V was cut back by 2 bases and J by 3 bases, leaving a gap of 12 bases between them. Receptor amplification or capture employed 5' RACE. Sequencing was performed on an Illumina HiSeq 2000. Template switching introduced a universal primer binding site; the final cDNA contained a unique molecular identifier, enabling accurate counting of TCR cDNA molecules. Specific primers in the conserved constant-segment region were used to synthesize first-strand cDNA for the TCR alpha and beta chains. To control for contamination, every cDNA library was double barcoded, receiving both a SMART-Mk sample barcode and Illumina barcodes. TruSeq adapter sequences and Illumina sample barcodes were added in two successive PCR steps. Sequencing of the TCR alpha and beta cDNA libraries was done on the Illumina HiSeq platform using custom primers. Regarding the original processing steps: MiGEC processed the raw reads to extract unique molecular identifiers, while MiXCR was used to determine the CDR3 positions. For each individual, recombination models were inferred using an EM algorithm with the repgenHMM and IGoR tools. Shared clonotype analysis was performed with the tcR package in R, normalizing sharing by the product of cloneset sizes. To study raw recombination without the effects of thymic and clonal selection, out-of-frame nonproductive sequences were analyzed. TCRdb applied fastp at Q25 and MiXCR to the public reads, then kept only in-frame beta chains. Each CDR3 protein gets just one entry, which takes the most common genes and DNA from the rows behind it. The V and J calls shown here were made by TCRdb, not taken from the authors' results. The sample table holds under 400,000 distinct CDR3 sequences, of which 9% to 10% were seen once. The ten biggest clones cover about 9.1% of the sample.

This clonotype was counted between two and nine times. Its cognate antigen has yet to be identified. It has no much larger one-base neighbor in the sample; base qualities were not kept. Every donor was a healthy Caucasian. Three unrelated non-twin adults were additionally sequenced: a male aged 18 to 29, a male aged 50 to 59 and a female aged 50 to 59. Miltenyi CD45RO+ enrichment and human naive T-cell isolation kits were used to isolate memory (CD45RO+) and naive T cells from PBMC. This sequence originates from a woman between 45 and 60 years old in good health. The rearranged chain carries TRBV20-1 and TRBJ2-3; the D gene is perhaps TRBD1, from 5 matching bases. The sequenced sample was naive T cells sorted from blood. The meaning of the sample's cell subset or site label: cells isolated with a human naive T-cell isolation kit. The CDR3 protein: CSARKGGATDTQYF. At the DNA level, the sequence is TGCAGTGCTAGAAAGGGTGGGGCTACAGATACGCAGTATTTT.